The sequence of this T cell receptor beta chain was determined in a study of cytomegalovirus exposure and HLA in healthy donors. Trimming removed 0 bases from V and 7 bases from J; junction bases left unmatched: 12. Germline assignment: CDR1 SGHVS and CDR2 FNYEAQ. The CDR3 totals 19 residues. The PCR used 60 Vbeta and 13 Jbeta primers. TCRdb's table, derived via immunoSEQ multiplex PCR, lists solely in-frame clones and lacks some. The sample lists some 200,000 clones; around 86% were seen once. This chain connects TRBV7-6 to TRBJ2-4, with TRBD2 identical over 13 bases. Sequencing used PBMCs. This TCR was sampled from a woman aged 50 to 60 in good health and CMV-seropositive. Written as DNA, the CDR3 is TGTGCCAGCAGCTTAGCATCGGCAGGGACTAGCGGGGTGGGCAACATTCAGTACTTC. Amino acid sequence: CASSLASAGTSGVGNIQYF.